This T cell receptor beta chain is from a study of Graves' ophthalmopathy and Graves' hyperthyroidism. Study-wide background: Upon initial diagnosis and before any treatment, peripheral blood was collected.

Ophthalmopathy cases showed moderate-to-severe activity, scoring CAS ≥3 and NOSPECS ≥4, with duration under 3 months. Uncontrolled infections, pregnancy, lactation or other autoimmune diseases led to patient exclusion. Clinical symptoms, serum thyroxine, TRAb, thyroid ultrasound and orbital computed tomography determined diagnosis. RNA transcripts yielded amplified TCR beta CDR3 regions. The first round was an RT-PCR with HTBI primers, and the second round was a multiplex PCR. A single record per CDR3 protein comes from TCRdb applying MiXCR to the multiplex PCR reads. The sample has roughly 700,000 distinct CDR3 sequences, 40% seen once; the top ten hold roughly 46%. The ends were cut back, 3 bases at V and 0 bases at J, with 8 bases in the middle. This CDR3 is 13 amino acids long. Germline V gives CDR1 SQVTM, CDR2 ANQGSEA.

The TCR was taken from an adult man with Graves' ophthalmopathy. V and J are TRBV29-1 and TRBJ1-2; D gene unclear. The sample taken for sequencing was peripheral blood. CDR3 region: CSVDSIPNYGYTF. CDR3 coding DNA: TGCAGCGTTGACAGCATCCCTAACTATGGCTACACCTTC.